The source of this TCR beta chain is a study of somatic mutations in cytotoxic T cells in rheumatoid arthritis. Study-level information: Selected T-cell populations stained with V beta antibodies were isolated by flow sorting to nearly 100% purity; these included V beta1+ cells subjected to TCRB sequencing.

The CDR3 is 14 amino acids. Germline lookup yields CDR1 SNHLY and CDR2 FYNNEI. This clone occurred a few times. A junction boundary mismatches the germline segment, possibly from a read error. Positive magnetic bead selection isolated CD4+ and CD8+ cells, and flow cytometry checked purity. Sequencing used immunoSEQ multiplex PCR; TCRdb keeps in-frame clones, though not all of them. The top ten clones hold 3.2% of a sample with tens of thousands of clones, roughly four fifths of them seen once. The clonotype comes from a man aged 35 to 55 in good health. The sequencing sample was made of CD8+ T cells sorted from blood. V is TRBV2 and J is TRBJ1-2; 8 bases match TRBD1. Here the CDR3 DNA reads TGTGCCAGCAGGGAAGGACAGGGCAACTATGGCTACACCTTC. Protein product: CASREGQGNYGYTF.